This entry is about one T cell receptor beta chain. Antigen: not known. This sample was included in a study of T cell repertoires in cytomegalovirus infection. TCRdb reprocessed the reads with MiXCR, giving one entry per CDR3 protein. The data show about 340,000 distinct CDR3 sequences, with approximately 32% seen just once and around 20% held by the top ten. The CDR3 sequence is 16 residues long. V dropped 5 bases and J dropped 5; count of bases not matched to a gene: 14. Germline assignment: CDR1 MNHEY and CDR2 SMNVEV (reference sequence). The clonotype comes from a human donor in good health (CMV status not recorded). Some clones in this sample may be carry-over from other donors' samples. This sequence joins TRBV27 and TRBJ2-5, with 7 bases fitting TRBD2. Sequenced here: cultured PBMCs, sampled from culture after CMV antigen stimulation. The CDR3 nucleotides are TGTGCCAGCAGTCTCGGGTCGCACGCCGGGAGGGAGACCCAGTACTTC. Its translation: CASSLGSHAGRETQYF.